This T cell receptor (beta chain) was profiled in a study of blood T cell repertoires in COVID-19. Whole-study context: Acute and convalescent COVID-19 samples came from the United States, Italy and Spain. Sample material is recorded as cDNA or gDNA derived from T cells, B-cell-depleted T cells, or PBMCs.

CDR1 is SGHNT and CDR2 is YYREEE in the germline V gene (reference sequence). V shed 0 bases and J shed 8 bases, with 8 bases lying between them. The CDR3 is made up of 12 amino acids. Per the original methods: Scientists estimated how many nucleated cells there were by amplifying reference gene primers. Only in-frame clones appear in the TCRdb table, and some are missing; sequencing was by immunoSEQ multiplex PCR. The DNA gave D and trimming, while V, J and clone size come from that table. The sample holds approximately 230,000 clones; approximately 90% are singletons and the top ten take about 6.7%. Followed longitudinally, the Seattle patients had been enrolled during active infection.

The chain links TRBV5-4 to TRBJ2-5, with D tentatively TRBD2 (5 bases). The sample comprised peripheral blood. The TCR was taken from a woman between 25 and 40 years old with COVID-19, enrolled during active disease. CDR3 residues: CASSLAGSTQYF. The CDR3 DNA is TGTGCCAGCAGCTTGGCGGGGTCAACCCAGTACTTC.